This record concerns one T cell receptor (beta chain) sequence. Its specificity is not known. TCRdb redid the calling of the reads with MiXCR, one entry per CDR3 protein. Among 650,000 to 900,000 distinct CDR3 sequences listed, roughly 28% were seen once. The data belong to a study of T cell repertoires in cytomegalovirus infection. On the study more broadly: Evidence of both CMV infection and a matching HLA type came from public TCR beta signatures. Study results and limitations: In two of eight donors, the top clonotype was HLA-C-restricted CMV-specific.

This TCR was sampled from a human donor in good health (CMV status not recorded). Some clones in this sample may be carry-over from other donors' samples. Sequences were derived from cultured CD8+ T cells from PBMCs, sampled from culture after CMV antigen stimulation.

CDR3 DNA sequence: TGTGCCAGCAGCCTCGCCGGCCTGTGGAACTATGGCTACACCTTC. This gives the protein CASSLAGLWNYGYTF. V and J are TRBV7-8 and TRBJ1-2; no reliable D call. Germline V gene data show CDR1 as SGHVS and CDR2 as FQNEAQ. The CDR3 extends over 15 amino acids. V gave up 5 bases and J gave up 2 bases, with 15 bases separating them. The whole variable domain, remainder taken from reference TRBV7-8 and TRBJ1-2, is GAGVSQSPRYKVAKRGQDVALRCDPISGHVSLFWYQQALGQGPEFLTYFQNEAQLDKSGLPSDRFFAERPEGSVSTLKIQRTQQEDSAVYLCASSLAGLWNYGYTFGSGTRLTVV.